This TCR beta chain was sequenced in a study of blood T cells in healthy people across ages. Study observations and caveats: The lack of PBMC sorting stopped any conclusive naive versus antigen-experienced comparison. TCR beta diversity tracked closely with naive T cell percentage.

This CDR3 region has 17 residues. V lost 0 bases to trimming and J lost 7 bases; unmatched junction nucleotides: 13. Germline loops: CDR1 SGDLS, CDR2 YYNGEE. The donors, healthy Caucasians from Russia, were aged roughly 6 to 100. Next came a second PCR, run for about 7 to 12 cycles, which used a sample-barcoded 5' primer along with a J-beta primer mix. From the 5' RACE reads, TCRdb called clonotypes with MiXCR, one entry per CDR3 protein. The sample lists roughly 2 million distinct CDR3 sequences, 49% occurring once. With regard to this clonotype: Its antigen remains unidentified.

The V call is TRBV9, the J call TRBJ2-7, with TRBD2 identical over 10 bases. This receptor was obtained from a woman between 35 and 50 years old in good health. Input material: blood. The CDR3: CASSVGASGGPRNEQYF. The CDR3 nucleotides are TGTGCCAGCAGCGTAGGGGCTAGCGGGGGACCCAGGAATGAGCAGTACTTC.